This entry is about one TCR beta chain. Its antigen has not been determined. No base quality values were provided; no much bigger clone lies one nucleotide off. From cysteine to phenylalanine, the CDR3 is 14 amino acids long. CDR3 DNA is the only sequence kept; it has 42 bases, read in frame from the first base. Trimming costs V 5 bases and J 10 bases, and their ends lie 18 bases apart. The germline V gene sets CDR1 to SGHTA and CDR2 to FQGNSA. The sample belongs to a study of cutaneous CD30+ T cell lymphoproliferative disorder and hepatitis E (dated by TCRdb to between 2017 and 2018). Library prep was done by the immunoSEQ multiplex PCR assay. As stored in TCRdb, this immuneACCESS dataset retains in-frame rearrangements with V and J assigned. A fraction of the clones does not appear; measured against another copy, unresolved V genes explain less than half of the discrepancy, and the remainder lacks a known reason. In all, the sample holds fewer than 9,500 clones, and just under 75% of those were seen once. The ten largest clones add up to roughly 1% of the sample.

This sequence uses TRBV7-2 and TRBJ2-1; the D region possibly corresponds to TRBD2 (5 bases align). Material: blood. The sequence derives from a human donor with a cutaneous T cell lymphoproliferative disorder associated with hepatitis E virus. The CDR3 has the sequence CASSPAVRVGEQFF. At the DNA level, the sequence is TGTGCCAGCAGCCCAGCGGTGAGGGTTGGGGAGCAGTTCTTC.